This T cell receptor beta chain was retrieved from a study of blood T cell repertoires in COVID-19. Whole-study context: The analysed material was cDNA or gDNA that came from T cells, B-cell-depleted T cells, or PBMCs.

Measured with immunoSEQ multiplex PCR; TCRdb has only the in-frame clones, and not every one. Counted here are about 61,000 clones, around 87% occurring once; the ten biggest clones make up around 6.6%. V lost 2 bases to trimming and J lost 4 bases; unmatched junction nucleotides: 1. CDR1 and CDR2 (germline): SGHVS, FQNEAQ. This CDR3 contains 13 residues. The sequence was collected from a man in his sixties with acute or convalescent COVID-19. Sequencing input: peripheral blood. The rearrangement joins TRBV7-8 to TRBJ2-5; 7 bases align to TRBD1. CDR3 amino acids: CASSLRTGETQYF. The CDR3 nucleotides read TGTGCCAGCAGCTTAAGGACAGGAGAGACCCAGTACTTC.